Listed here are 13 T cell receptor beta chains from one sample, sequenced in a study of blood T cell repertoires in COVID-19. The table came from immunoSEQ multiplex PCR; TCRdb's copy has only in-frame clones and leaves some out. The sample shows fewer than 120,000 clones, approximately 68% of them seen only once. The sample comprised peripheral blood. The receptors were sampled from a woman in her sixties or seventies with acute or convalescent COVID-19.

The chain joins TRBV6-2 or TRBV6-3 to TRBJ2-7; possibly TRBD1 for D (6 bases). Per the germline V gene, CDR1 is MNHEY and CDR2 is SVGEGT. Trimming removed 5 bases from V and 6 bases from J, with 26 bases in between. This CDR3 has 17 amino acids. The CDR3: CASSPPLGAAGVGEQYF. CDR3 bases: TGTGCCAGCAGTCCGCCATTGGGGGCAGCCGGTGTGGGCGAGCAGTACTTC.

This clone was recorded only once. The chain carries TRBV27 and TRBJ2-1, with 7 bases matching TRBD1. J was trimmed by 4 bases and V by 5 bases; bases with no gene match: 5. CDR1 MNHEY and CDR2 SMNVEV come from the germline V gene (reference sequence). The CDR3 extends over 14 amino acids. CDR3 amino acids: CASSRGQPYNEQFF. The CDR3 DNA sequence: TGTGCCAGCAGTAGGGGGCAACCGTACAATGAGCAGTTCTTC.

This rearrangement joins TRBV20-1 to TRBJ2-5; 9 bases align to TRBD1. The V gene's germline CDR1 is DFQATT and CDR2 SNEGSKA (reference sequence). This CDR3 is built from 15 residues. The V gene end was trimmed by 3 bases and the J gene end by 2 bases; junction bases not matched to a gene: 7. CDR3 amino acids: CSASWTGVKQETQYF. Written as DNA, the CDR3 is TGCAGTGCTAGTTGGACAGGGGTCAAACAAGAGACCCAGTACTTC.

The CDR3 region has the DNA TGTGCCAGCAGTTACATTGGGACAGGGAGGAACACTGAAGCTTTCTTT. Translating it yields CASSYIGTGRNTEAFF. V and J are TRBV6-6 and TRBJ1-1, with TRBD1 matching 9 bases. The length of the CDR3 is 16 residues. Germline values: CDR1 MNHNY, CDR2 SVGAGI (reference sequence). V shed 2 bases, J shed 1 base, and the junction held 5 bases outside the gene matches.

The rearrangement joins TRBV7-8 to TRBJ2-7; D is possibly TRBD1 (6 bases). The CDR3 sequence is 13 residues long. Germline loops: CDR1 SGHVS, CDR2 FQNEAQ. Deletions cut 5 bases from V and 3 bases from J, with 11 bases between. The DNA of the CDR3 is TGTGCCAGCAGCCCTGGACAGAACTACGAGCAGTACTTC. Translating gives CASSPGQNYEQYF.

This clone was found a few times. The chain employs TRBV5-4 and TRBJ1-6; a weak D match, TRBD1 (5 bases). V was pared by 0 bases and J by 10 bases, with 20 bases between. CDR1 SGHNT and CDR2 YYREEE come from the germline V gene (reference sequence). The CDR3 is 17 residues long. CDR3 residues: CASSLAQVYPTGSPLHF. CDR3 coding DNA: TGTGCCAGCAGCTTGGCACAGGTTTACCCCACGGGCTCACCCCTCCACTTT.

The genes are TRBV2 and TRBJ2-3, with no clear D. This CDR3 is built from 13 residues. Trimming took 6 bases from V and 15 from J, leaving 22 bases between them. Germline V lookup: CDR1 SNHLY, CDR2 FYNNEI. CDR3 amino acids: CASSVSVQTRQYF. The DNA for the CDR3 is TGTGCCAGCAGCGTGTCTGTGCAAACACGACAATATTTT.

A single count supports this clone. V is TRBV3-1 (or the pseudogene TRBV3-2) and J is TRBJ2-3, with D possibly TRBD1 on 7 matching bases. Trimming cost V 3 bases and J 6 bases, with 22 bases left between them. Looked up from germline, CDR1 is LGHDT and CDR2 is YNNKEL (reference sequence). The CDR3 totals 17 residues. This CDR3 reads CASSHSRQGGSADTQYF. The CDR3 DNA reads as TGTGCCAGCAGCCACAGCCGACAGGGAGGTTCCGCGGATACGCAGTATTTT.

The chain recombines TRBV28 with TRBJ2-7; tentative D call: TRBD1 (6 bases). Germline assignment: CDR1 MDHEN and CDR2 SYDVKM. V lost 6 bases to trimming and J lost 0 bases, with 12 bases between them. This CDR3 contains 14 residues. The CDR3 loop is CASRPGTFSYEQYF. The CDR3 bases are TGTGCCAGCAGGCCCGGGACATTCTCCTACGAGCAGTACTTC.

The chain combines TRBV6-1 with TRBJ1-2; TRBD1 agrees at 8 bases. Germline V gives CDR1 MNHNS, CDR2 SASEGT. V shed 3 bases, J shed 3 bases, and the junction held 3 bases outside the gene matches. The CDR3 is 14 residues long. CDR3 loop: CASSDAGQDYGYTF. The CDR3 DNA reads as TGTGCCAGCAGTGACGCGGGACAGGACTATGGCTACACCTTC.

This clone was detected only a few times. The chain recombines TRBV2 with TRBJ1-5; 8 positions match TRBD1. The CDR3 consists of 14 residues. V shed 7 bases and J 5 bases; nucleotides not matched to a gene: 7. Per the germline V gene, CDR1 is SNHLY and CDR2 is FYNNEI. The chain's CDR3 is CASKGGTGYQPQHF. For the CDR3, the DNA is TGTGCCAGCAAGGGGGGGACAGGCTATCAGCCCCAGCATTTT. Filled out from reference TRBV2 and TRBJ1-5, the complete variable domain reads EPEVTQTPSHQVTQMGQEVILRCVPISNHLYFYWYRQILGQKVEFLVSFYNNEISEKSEIFDDQFSVERPDGSNFTLKIRSTKLEDSAMYFCASKGGTGYQPQHFGDGTRLSIL.

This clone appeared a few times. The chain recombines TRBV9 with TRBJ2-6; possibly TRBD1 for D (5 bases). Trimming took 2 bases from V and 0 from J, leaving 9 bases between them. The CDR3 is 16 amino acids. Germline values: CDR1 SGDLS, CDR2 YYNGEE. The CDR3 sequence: CASSVDSHSGANVLTF. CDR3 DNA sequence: TGTGCCAGCAGCGTCGACAGCCACTCTGGGGCCAACGTCCTGACTTTC.

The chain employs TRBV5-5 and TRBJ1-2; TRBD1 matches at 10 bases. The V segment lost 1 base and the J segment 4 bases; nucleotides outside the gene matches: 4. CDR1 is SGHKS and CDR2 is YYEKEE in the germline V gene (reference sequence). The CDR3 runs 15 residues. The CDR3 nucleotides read TGTGCCAGCAGCTTGATGGGACAGGGGACCTATGGCTACACCTTC. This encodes CASSLMGQGTYGYTF.